This T cell receptor (beta chain) stems from a study of T cells in Graves' hyperthyroidism and ophthalmopathy. This clonotype has ten or more counts. Amplification yielded TCR beta CDR3 regions, with RNA transcripts as the source. The TCR CDR3 was amplified in a first-round RT-PCR using the HTBI primer set. TCRdb ran MiXCR on the multiplex PCR reads and lists one entry per CDR3 protein. The sample includes over 450,000 distinct CDR3 sequences, roughly 18% of them seen just once. This TCR derives from a woman aged 18-29 years with Graves' ophthalmopathy. Sequencing was performed on blood.

The CDR3 DNA reads TGTGCCAGCAGCTTAAGGTCCGGGGGCGTCACTGAAGCTTTCTTT. This codes for CASSLRSGGVTEAFF. The V call is TRBV7-6, the J call TRBJ1-1, with D possibly being TRBD1 (6 bases). The CDR3 spans 15 residues. The V end lost 2 bases, the J end lost 4 bases, and 14 bases lay between the germline ends. CDR1 and CDR2 from the germline V gene are SGHVS and FNYEAQ. Looking up the rest from reference TRBV7-6 and TRBJ1-1 gives the full variable domain: GAGVSQSPRYKVTKRGQDVALRCDPISGHVSLYWYRQALGQGPEFLTYFNYEAQQDKSGLPNDRFSAERPEGSISTLTIQRTEQRDSAMYRCASSLRSGGVTEAFFGQGTRLTVV.